Included here is one T cell receptor (beta chain) sequence, with context. V was shortened by 8 bases and J by 2 bases, with 13 bases between the two germline ends. Germline assignment: CDR1 SGHAT and CDR2 FQNNGV. The CDR3 length is 13 residues. Repertoires were generated with immunoSEQ multiplex PCR, while TCRdb's copy carries only in-frame clones and drops some. The data hold 350,000 to 400,000 clones, with more than 85% observed a single time. The record originates from a study of blood T cell repertoires in COVID-19. Study context: From the United States, Italy and Spain came samples of acute and convalescent COVID-19. PBMCs, B-cell-depleted T cells, or T cells were the source of the cDNA or gDNA that made up the material.

The rearrangement links TRBV11-2 to TRBJ2-7; D is unclear. This clonotype originated in a woman between 25 and 40 years old who had recovered from COVID-19. The sequenced sample was PBMCs or T cells enriched from blood (not recorded which). Here the CDR3 DNA reads TGTGCCAGCTCTTTACAGTTAACCTACGAGCAGTACTTC. As protein: CASSLQLTYEQYF.